The text below deals with one T cell receptor beta chain. Its antigen remains unidentified. Clones were sequenced by immunoSEQ multiplex PCR, and TCRdb holds only the in-frame ones, with some missing. The data show roughly 50,000 clones, nearly 95% seen once. V trimming: 5 bases; J trimming: 6 bases; junction bases outside the gene matches: 9. CDR3 length: 14 amino acids. Germline V gene data show CDR1 as SGHAT and CDR2 as FQDESV (reference sequence). The record originates from a study of graft-versus-host responses after intestinal transplantation. Background on the study: For about three years after anti-thymocyte globulin induction, all recipients took tacrolimus and steroids. Regarding the study as a whole: Clonal ratios of graft-versus-host to host-versus-graft in allografts were high for patients exhibiting graft-donor T cell macrochimerism.

The chain recombines TRBV11-1 with TRBJ2-7; TRBD2 aligns across 8 bases. Source: unstimulated CD4+ T cells sorted from spleen or lymph node cells, taken before transplant. The source is a human donor who was the organ donor for an intestinal transplant. The CDR3 reads CASSPSGRRAEQYF. CDR3 coding DNA: TGTGCCAGCAGCCCAAGCGGGAGAAGGGCCGAGCAGTACTTC.